This TCR beta chain appears in the sequencing data of a study of T cells in localized non-small cell lung cancer. General study findings and limits: Sequencing covered just one tumor region, so heterogeneity cannot be ruled out. Measurement of T cell clonality placed uninvolved adjacent lung highest, above the level in tumor. With higher T cell density in blood came longer overall survival. Among the top 100 tumor clones, a median around 57 appeared in adjacent lung.

The CDR3 has 15 residues. Per the germline V gene, CDR1 is SGHTA and CDR2 is FQGNSA. The J segment lost 3 bases and the V segment lost 1 base, leaving 2 bases of the junction unmatched. Turning to this clone: Its antigen remains unknown.

Generated by immunoSEQ multiplex PCR, the TCRdb table keeps only in-frame clones and is missing some. The repertoire includes roughly 40,000 clones, under 90% of them detected once, and less than 9.5% sits in the top ten. The sequence was collected from a male donor older than 55 with stage II lung adenocarcinoma. The V and J genes are TRBV7-2 and TRBJ2-3; the match to TRBD2 covers 9 bases. The sample was peripheral blood mononuclear cells, taken before any cancer treatment. The CDR3 DNA reads as TGTGCCAGCAGCTTAGTCAGCGGGAGGACAGATACGCAGTATTTT. Its protein product is CASSLVSGRTDTQYF.